Listed here are 32 T cell receptor beta chains from one sample, sequenced in a study of blood T cell repertoires in COVID-19. The repertoire was sequenced with immunoSEQ multiplex PCR; TCRdb's copy has only in-frame clones and lacks some. Of fewer than 250,000 clones in the sample, about 83% were seen once. The sample was PBMCs or T cells enriched from blood (not recorded which). The receptors come from a woman aged 50 to 60 who had recovered from COVID-19.

The V gene is TRBV9, the J gene TRBJ2-5; D might be TRBD1 (5 bases). This CDR3 has 15 amino acids. The V and J ends lost 1 base and 5 bases respectively, with 15 bases between them. Germline-derived CDR1 and CDR2 are SGDLS and YYNGEE. CDR3 DNA: TGTGCCAGCAGCGTACTGTCAGGGCCCTGGGAGACCCAGTACTTC. It specifies CASSVLSGPWETQYF.

This chain joins TRBV9 and TRBJ1-5, with 9 bases matching TRBD1. Germline V CDR1 and CDR2: SGDLS, YYNGEE. V lost 4 bases, J lost 5 bases, and 7 bases stayed unmatched. CDR3 length: 15 residues. The CDR3 region has the DNA TGTGCCAGCAGCCGGACAGGGGAAAGGTATCAGCCCCAGCATTTT. This codes for CASSRTGERYQPQHF. The entire variable domain, with the rest obtained from reference TRBV9 and TRBJ1-5, is as follows: DSGVTQTPKHLITATGQRVTLRCSPRSGDLSVYWYQQSLDQGLQFLIQYYNGEERAKGNILERFSAQQFPDLHSELNLSSLELGDSALYFCASSRTGERYQPQHFGDGTRLSIL.

The table lists this clone with a few counts. The rearrangement links TRBV19 to TRBJ1-2; D remains ambiguous. CDR3 size: 12 residues. CDR1 is LNHDA and CDR2 is SQIVND in the germline V gene (reference sequence). V lost 3 bases and J 9 bases, leaving 11 bases between the germline ends. The CDR3: CASSMTGDRYTF. CDR3 coding DNA: TGTGCCAGTAGTATGACCGGGGATCGCTACACCTTC.

The V gene is TRBV5-1, the J gene TRBJ1-4, with 7 bases lining up with TRBD1. The CDR3 loop spans 14 amino acids. The germline V gene encodes CDR1 SGHRS and CDR2 YFSETQ. The trim removed 3 bases at V and 8 bases at J, leaving 7 bases unmatched. In DNA, the CDR3 is TGCGCCAGCAGCTCGCAACAGGGGCGGGAAAAACTGTTTTTT. It yields the protein CASSSQQGREKLFF.

The chain employs TRBV6-5 and TRBJ1-1, with D unresolved. Germline lookup yields CDR1 MNHEY and CDR2 SVGAGI. The CDR3 loop spans 13 amino acids. V lost 5 bases and J 7 bases, leaving 14 bases between the germline ends. CDR3 region: CASSPGAANEAFF. The CDR3 DNA reads TGTGCCAGCAGTCCTGGAGCAGCTAATGAAGCTTTCTTT.

The chain links TRBV6-2 or TRBV6-3 to TRBJ1-6; weak D call: TRBD1 (6 bases). Between the trimmed V and J ends, which lost 5 bases and 8 bases, there was a span of 16 bases. CDR1 and CDR2 from the germline V gene are MNHEY and SVGEGT. This CDR3 spans 15 amino acids. CDR3 sequence: CASSRRGGGDSPLHF. The CDR3 nucleotides are TGTGCCAGCAGTCGCCGGGGAGGGGGTGATTCACCCCTCCACTTT.

DNA of the CDR3: TGTGCCAGCAGCCAAACCAACAGGGCGAACACCGGGGAGCTGTTTTTT. This gives the protein CASSQTNRANTGELFF. The chain uses TRBV7-2 and TRBJ2-2; TRBD1 might be the D (6 bases). This CDR3 contains 16 residues. Trimming shortened V by 5 bases and J by 0 bases, and 13 bases separated the two germline ends. Germline V gene lookup returns CDR1 SGHTA and CDR2 FQGNSA.

This chain uses TRBV7-3 with TRBJ1-1; 7 bases line up with TRBD1. V was pared by 5 bases and J by 4 bases, with 13 bases of the junction left unmatched. The V gene's germline CDR1 is SGHTA and CDR2 FQGTGA. The CDR3 sequence is 16 residues long. For the CDR3, the DNA is TGTGCCAGCAGCGTACAGGGGAGAGCTGGGGCCACTGAAGCTTTCTTT. It translates to CASSVQGRAGATEAFF.

This clone has more than one count but fewer than ten. The chain employs TRBV7-9 and TRBJ1-2; TRBD1 might be the D (5 bases). V was clipped by 1 base and J by 3 bases, with 15 bases between them. Germline V CDR1 and CDR2: SEHNR, FQNEAQ (reference sequence). This CDR3 is 16 amino acids long. The CDR3 loop reads CASSLGGGENYYGYTF. DNA of the CDR3: TGTGCCAGCAGCTTAGGGGGAGGGGAAAATTACTATGGCTACACCTTC.

The chain links TRBV7-2 to TRBJ1-2; 8 nucleotides agree with TRBD1. This CDR3 is built from 14 residues. CDR1 is SGHTA, CDR2 FQGNSA, per germline. V shed 5 bases, J shed 4 bases, and the junction held 6 bases outside the gene matches. The CDR3 sequence: CASSKGQGVYGYTF. In DNA form, the CDR3 reads TGTGCCAGCAGCAAAGGACAGGGAGTCTATGGCTACACCTTC.

The chain couples TRBV20-1 to TRBJ1-3, with D unresolved. V was trimmed by 3 bases and J by 0 bases, leaving 9 bases between them. The CDR3 loop spans 14 amino acids. Germline CDR1 is DFQATT and CDR2 is SNEGSKA (reference sequence). CDR3 loop: CSASVGASGNTIYF. The CDR3 DNA is TGCAGTGCTAGTGTGGGAGCCTCTGGAAACACCATATATTTT.

In nucleotides, the CDR3 is TGTGCCAGCAGTTACACAAATGAGCAGTTCTTC. Translated: CASSYTNEQFF. The V gene is TRBV7-9, the J gene TRBJ2-1; unclear D gene. Germline V lookup: CDR1 SEHNR, CDR2 FQNEAQ (reference sequence). V was shortened by 6 bases and J by 7 bases, with 7 bases between the two germline ends. The CDR3 consists of 11 residues.

The gene calls are TRBV7-2 and TRBJ1-3, with D perhaps matching TRBD1 (5 bases). This CDR3 spans 16 amino acids. Trimming cost V 1 base and J 0 bases, with 10 bases left between them. CDR1 and CDR2 from the germline V gene are SGHTA and FQGNSA. Here the CDR3 DNA reads TGTGCCAGCAGCTTAGGACAGTTAAACTCTGGAAACACCATATATTTT. This sequence encodes CASSLGQLNSGNTIYF.

The chain recombines TRBV7-3 with TRBJ1-2; no firm D call. The V gene lost 5 bases and the J gene lost 11 bases, with 18 bases spanning the gap. This CDR3 comprises 13 residues. Germline V gene data show CDR1 as SGHTA and CDR2 as FQGTGA. The CDR3 coding sequence is TGTGCCAGCAGCCCGGTTTGGGGATCGGGGTACACCTTC. Protein product: CASSPVWGSGYTF.

The chain is built from TRBV19 and TRBJ2-5, with TRBD1 identical over 9 bases. The germline V gene encodes CDR1 LNHDA and CDR2 SQIVND (reference sequence). The trim removed 7 bases at V and 2 bases at J, leaving 8 bases unmatched. The CDR3 is 15 residues long. CDR3 nucleotide sequence: TGTGCCAGTACACCCAGGGACAGGGAACAAGAGACCCAGTACTTC. Translation gives CASTPRDREQETQYF.

CDR3 protein: CASSSRWDRGLEQYF. The CDR3 nucleotides read TGTGCCAGCAGCTCTAGATGGGACAGGGGACTGGAGCAGTACTTC. V usage is TRBV7-8 and J usage is TRBJ2-7; 10 bases align to TRBD1. The ends lost 4 bases at V and 7 bases at J; junction bases unmatched: 10. Per the germline V gene, CDR1 is SGHVS and CDR2 is FQNEAQ. The CDR3 consists of 15 residues. Full variable domain (rest looked up from reference TRBV7-8 and TRBJ2-7): GAGVSQSPRYKVAKRGQDVALRCDPISGHVSLFWYQQALGQGPEFLTYFQNEAQLDKSGLPSDRFFAERPEGSVSTLKIQRTQQEDSAVYLCASSSRWDRGLEQYFGPGTRLTVT.

The gene calls are TRBV28 and TRBJ1-1; possible D gene TRBD1, 5 bases. V was shortened by 3 bases and J by 0 bases, with 17 bases between the two germline ends. Germline V gene lookup returns CDR1 MDHEN and CDR2 SYDVKM. The CDR3 is 17 amino acids. In nucleotides, the CDR3 is TGTGCCAGCAGTTTTTCCCCTTGGGGCGTTATGAACACTGAAGCTTTCTTT. Its translation: CASSFSPWGVMNTEAFF.

V and J are TRBV9 and TRBJ1-2, with 7 bases lining up with TRBD1. Germline V gives CDR1 SGDLS, CDR2 YYNGEE. Germline trimming cut 5 bases from V and 4 bases from J; bases unmatched to any gene: 2. This CDR3 has 12 residues. The CDR3, as DNA: TGTGCCAGCAGTGACAGGGTCTATGGCTACACCTTC. Its translation: CASSDRVYGYTF.

This rearrangement joins TRBV11-3 to TRBJ2-1; 11 bases are shared with TRBD1. The CDR3 has 15 residues. CDR1 and CDR2 from the germline V gene are SGHNT and YENEEA. V trimming: 5 bases; J trimming: 10 bases; junction bases outside the gene matches: 10. CDR3 loop: CASSIRGQGGREQFF. The CDR3 region has the DNA TGTGCCAGCAGCATTAGGGGACAGGGGGGACGCGAGCAGTTCTTC.

This rearrangement joins TRBV29-1 to TRBJ2-6; TRBD1 matches 9 bases. The CDR3 sequence is 18 residues long. The trim removed 0 bases at V and 6 bases at J, leaving 12 bases unmatched. Germline V gene data show CDR1 as SQVTM and CDR2 as ANQGSEA. The CDR3 is CSVEDPLTGGSAANVLTF. The CDR3 region has the DNA TGCAGCGTTGAAGACCCTTTGACAGGGGGGTCAGCGGCCAACGTCCTGACTTTC.

V and J are TRBV14 and TRBJ1-2, with 7 bases aligning to TRBD1. CDR3 length: 15 amino acids. The trim removed 1 base at V and 4 bases at J, leaving 6 bases unmatched. Germline lookup yields CDR1 SGHDN and CDR2 FVKESK. CDR3 nucleotide sequence: TGTGCCAGCAGCCAAGTCCCGGGACAGAGCTATGGCTACACCTTC. Its translation: CASSQVPGQSYGYTF.

V and J are TRBV5-6 and TRBJ1-4; D unclear. The CDR3 runs to 17 residues. The V gene's germline CDR1 is SGHDT and CDR2 YYEEEE. The V end was cut by 4 bases, the J end by 0 bases, with 16 bases between. CDR3 sequence: CASSPSRSRATNEKLFF. The CDR3 nucleotides read TGTGCCAGCAGCCCTTCGCGGAGCCGTGCAACTAATGAAAAACTGTTTTTT.

The chain uses TRBV12-5 and TRBJ1-5, with D perhaps matching TRBD1 (6 bases). This CDR3 region has 13 residues. Germline values: CDR1 LGHNT, CDR2 FRNRAP. The V gene lost 2 bases and the J gene lost 7 bases, with 9 bases spanning the gap. The CDR3 DNA is TGTGCTAGTGGTTTGACAGGGCGCCAGCCCCAGCATTTT. Protein: CASGLTGRQPQHF.

The chain joins TRBV19 to TRBJ2-3, with 8 bases fitting TRBD2. CDR1 is LNHDA, CDR2 SQIVND, per germline (reference sequence). Trimming removed 7 bases from V and 5 bases from J; junction bases left unmatched: 14. The CDR3 has 16 amino acids. CDR3 protein: CASTRIAGHSGDTQYF. The CDR3 DNA reads as TGTGCCAGTACCAGAATAGCGGGACATAGTGGAGATACGCAGTATTTT.

This sequence joins TRBV18 and TRBJ2-3; 14 nucleotides match TRBD2. The CDR3 consists of 17 residues. Germline trimming cut 3 bases from V and 3 bases from J; bases unmatched to any gene: 5. The germline V gene has CDR1 KGHSH and CDR2 LQKENI. CDR3 nucleotides: TGTGCCAGCTCACCGGGACTAGCGGGAGAGGGTACAGATACGCAGTATTTT. This codes for CASSPGLAGEGTDTQYF.

The chain joins TRBV7-2 to TRBJ2-3, with TRBD2 matching 15 bases. Germline trimming cut 5 bases from V and 2 bases from J; bases unmatched to any gene: 8. Germline V gene data show CDR1 as SGHTA and CDR2 as FQGNSA. This CDR3 is 18 amino acids long. In nucleotides, the CDR3 is TGTGCCAGCAGCCCCCGGACTAGCGGGAGGGCCGTCACAGATACGCAGTATTTT. Translation: CASSPRTSGRAVTDTQYF.

This clone appeared a single time. The DNA of the CDR3 is TGCGCCAGCCGTACCCCTCTGCGGGAGGGTGTGACAGATACGCAGTATTTT. Translating it yields CASRTPLREGVTDTQYF. V gene TRBV5-1 combines with J gene TRBJ2-3; 9 bases agree with TRBD2. The germline gives CDR1 SGHRS, CDR2 YFSETQ. CDR3 length: 17 residues. V gave up 7 bases and J gave up 3 bases; unmatched junction bases: 15.

The gene calls are TRBV30 and TRBJ1-2; 7 bases are shared with TRBD1. The germline gives CDR1 GTSNPN, CDR2 SVGIG (reference sequence). With 2 bases clipped from V and 0 bases from J, the junction kept 9 bases outside the gene matches. The CDR3 runs 16 residues. The CDR3 loop reads CAWSPPGTATNYGYTF. CDR3 in DNA: TGTGCCTGGAGTCCCCCCGGGACAGCGACTAACTATGGCTACACCTTC.

The sample holds one count of this clone. The genes are TRBV7-9 and TRBJ2-1, with 10 bases aligning to TRBD1. After removal of 5 bases from V and 2 bases from J, the junction contained 3 bases not matched to a gene. The CDR3 spans 15 residues. From germline, CDR1 is SEHNR and CDR2 FQNEAQ (reference sequence). The CDR3 sequence is CASSPGTGAYNEQFF. In DNA form, the CDR3 reads TGTGCCAGCAGCCCCGGGACAGGGGCCTACAATGAGCAGTTCTTC.

The V call is TRBV2, the J call TRBJ2-5; 7 bases are shared with TRBD1. V lost 7 bases and J lost 7; bases outside the gene matches: 12. CDR3 length equals 14 residues. Germline V gene sequence: CDR1 SNHLY, CDR2 FYNNEI. CDR3 region: CASMRTGPPGTQYF. Here the CDR3 DNA reads TGTGCCAGCATGAGGACAGGACCACCTGGGACCCAGTACTTC.

This clone was counted once. The chain carries TRBV7-3 and TRBJ2-4; 9 nucleotides agree with TRBD1. The CDR3 is 18 amino acids. V lost 2 bases and J lost 7; bases outside the gene matches: 15. In germline, CDR1 is SGHTA, CDR2 FQGTGA. This CDR3 reads CASSLSPGQGTPGNIQYF. The CDR3 DNA sequence: TGTGCCAGCAGCTTATCCCCGGGACAGGGCACTCCCGGGAACATTCAGTACTTC.

The V gene is TRBV6-5, the J gene TRBJ2-1; D is unresolved. The V gene's germline CDR1 is MNHEY and CDR2 SVGAGI. The CDR3 extends over 11 amino acids. Trimming shortened V by 7 bases and J by 12 bases, and 13 bases separated the two germline ends. The CDR3 sequence: CASITQLRQFF. The CDR3 DNA reads as TGTGCCAGCATTACACAGTTGAGGCAGTTCTTC.